This TCR beta chain was identified during a study of blood T cells in healthy people across ages. Trimming stripped 3 bases from V and 2 bases from J, with 18 bases between. Germline values: CDR1 SGDLS, CDR2 YYNGEE. The CDR3 consists of 17 residues. A J-beta primer mix and a sample-barcoded 5' primer were used in a second PCR of roughly 7 to 12 cycles. Using its own MiXCR run on the 5' RACE reads, TCRdb lists one record per CDR3 protein. The data show 760,000 or so distinct CDR3 sequences, 25% seen once. PBMCs were isolated at a quantity of at least 6.5 million per sample. The amount of total RNA extracted per sample was at least 5.5 micrograms. These data also formed part of another study, on T cells of mothers and their children. In that study: RNA extracted was entirely used for cDNA synthesis, approximately 1.6 ug per 15 ul. Microchimeric T cell clones that persisted were not detected.

The V gene is TRBV9, the J gene TRBJ1-3; D might be TRBD1 (5 bases). Sequenced: blood. The clonotype comes from a boy aged 5-17 years in good health. CDR3 amino acids: CASSAKTGQGTGNTIYF. The CDR3 DNA is TGTGCCAGCAGCGCCAAAACGGGGCAGGGAACTGGAAACACCATATATTTT.